This TCR beta chain was captured in a study of cytomegalovirus exposure and HLA in healthy donors. Study-level findings and limits: Most TCR sequences proved rare, with some public TCRs found in many donors. In an earlier analysis, most TCR beta V segments were productive about 87% or about 30% of the time.

PCR amplification relied on 60 Vbeta primers (plus 13 Jbeta primers). The data were produced by immunoSEQ multiplex PCR, yet TCRdb's version contains in-frame clones alone and is incomplete. The data hold more than 70,000 clones, with roughly 73% observed a single time. This clone is a singleton in its sample. Antigen: not known. The sequenced material came from PBMCs. This receptor was obtained from a boy aged 5-17 years in good health and CMV-seronegative.

The CDR3 loop reads CASSSTGTGDGYTF. CDR3 sequence (DNA): TGCGCCAGCAGCTCCACCGGGACAGGGGATGGCTACACCTTC. The genes are TRBV5-1 and TRBJ1-2, with 10 bases lining up with TRBD1. This CDR3 is 14 amino acids long. The J segment lost 6 bases and the V segment lost 3 bases, leaving 5 bases of the junction unmatched. The germline gives CDR1 SGHRS, CDR2 YFSETQ.